This T cell receptor (beta chain) emerged from a study of blood T cell repertoires in COVID-19. Study in general: COVID-19 samples, acute and convalescent, were from the United States, Italy and Spain.

Clones were read by immunoSEQ multiplex PCR, and TCRdb kept only the in-frame ones, dropping some. The table shows over 95,000 clones, with roughly four fifths occurring only once. To note about this clone: The same CDR3 arises from other DNA sequences in this sample as well.

This CDR3 has 12 amino acids. Per germline, CDR1 SGDLS and CDR2 YYNGEE. V shed 3 bases and J shed 5 bases, with 8 bases lying between them. The source of this sequence is a human donor in a cohort sampled during active COVID-19. Sequences were obtained from peripheral blood. V and J are TRBV9 and TRBJ1-2; tentatively, D is TRBD1 (6 bases). In nucleotides, the CDR3 is TGTGCCAGCAGCGGACAGGAATATGGCTACACCTTC. Protein: CASSGQEYGYTF.